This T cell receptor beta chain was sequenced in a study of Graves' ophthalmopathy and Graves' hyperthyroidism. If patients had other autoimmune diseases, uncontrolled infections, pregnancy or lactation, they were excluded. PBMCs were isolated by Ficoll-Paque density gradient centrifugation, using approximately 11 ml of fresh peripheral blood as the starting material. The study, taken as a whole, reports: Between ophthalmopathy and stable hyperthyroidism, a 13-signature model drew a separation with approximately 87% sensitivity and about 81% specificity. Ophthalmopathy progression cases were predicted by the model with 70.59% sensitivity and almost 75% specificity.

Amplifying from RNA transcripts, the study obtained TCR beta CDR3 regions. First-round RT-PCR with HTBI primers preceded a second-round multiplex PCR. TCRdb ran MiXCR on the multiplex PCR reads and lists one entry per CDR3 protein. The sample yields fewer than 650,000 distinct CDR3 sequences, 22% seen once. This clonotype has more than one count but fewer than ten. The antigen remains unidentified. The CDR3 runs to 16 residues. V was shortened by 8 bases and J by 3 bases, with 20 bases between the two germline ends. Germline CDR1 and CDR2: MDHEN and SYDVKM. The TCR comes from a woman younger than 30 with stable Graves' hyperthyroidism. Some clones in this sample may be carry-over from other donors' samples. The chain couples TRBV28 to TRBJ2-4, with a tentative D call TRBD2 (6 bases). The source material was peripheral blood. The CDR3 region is CASGPGGTKLKNIQYF. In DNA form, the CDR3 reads TGTGCCAGCGGCCCTGGGGGGACCAAACTCAAAAACATTCAGTACTTC.